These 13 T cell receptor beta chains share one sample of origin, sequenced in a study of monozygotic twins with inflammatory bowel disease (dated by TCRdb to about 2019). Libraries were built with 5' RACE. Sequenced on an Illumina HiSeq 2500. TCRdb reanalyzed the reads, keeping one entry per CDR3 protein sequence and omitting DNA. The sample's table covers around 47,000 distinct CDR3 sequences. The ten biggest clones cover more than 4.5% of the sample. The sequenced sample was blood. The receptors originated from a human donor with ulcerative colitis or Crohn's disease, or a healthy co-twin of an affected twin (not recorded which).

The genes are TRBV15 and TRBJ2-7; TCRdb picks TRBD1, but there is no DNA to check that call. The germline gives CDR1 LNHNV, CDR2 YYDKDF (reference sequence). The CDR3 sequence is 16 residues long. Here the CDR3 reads CATSRENRATSYEQYF.

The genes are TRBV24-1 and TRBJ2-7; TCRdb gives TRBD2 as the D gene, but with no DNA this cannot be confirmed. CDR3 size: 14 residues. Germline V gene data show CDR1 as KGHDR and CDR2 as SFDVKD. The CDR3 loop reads CATSDAKRSYEQYF.

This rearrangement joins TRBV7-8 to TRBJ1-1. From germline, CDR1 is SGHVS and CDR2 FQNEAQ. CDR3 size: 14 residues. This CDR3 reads CASREKGLEAEAFF.

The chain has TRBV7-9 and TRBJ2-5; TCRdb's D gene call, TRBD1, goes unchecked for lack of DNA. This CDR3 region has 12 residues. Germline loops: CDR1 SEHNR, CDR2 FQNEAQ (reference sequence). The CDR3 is CASRGDTETQYF.

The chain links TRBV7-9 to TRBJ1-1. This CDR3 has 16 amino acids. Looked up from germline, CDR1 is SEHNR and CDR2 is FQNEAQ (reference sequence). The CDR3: CASSLEGMRKNTEAFF.

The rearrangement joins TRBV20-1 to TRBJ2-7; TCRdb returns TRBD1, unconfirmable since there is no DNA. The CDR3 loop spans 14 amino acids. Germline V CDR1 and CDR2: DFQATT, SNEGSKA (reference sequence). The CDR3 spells CSARVVQGAREQYF.

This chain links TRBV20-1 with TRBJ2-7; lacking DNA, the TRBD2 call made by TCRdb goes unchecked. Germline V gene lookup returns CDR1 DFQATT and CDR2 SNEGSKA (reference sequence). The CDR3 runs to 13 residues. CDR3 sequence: CSASPQGLYEQYF.

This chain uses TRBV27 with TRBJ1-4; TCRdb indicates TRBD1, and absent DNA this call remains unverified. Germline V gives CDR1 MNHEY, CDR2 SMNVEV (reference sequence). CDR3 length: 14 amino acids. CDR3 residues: CASSLGTGDEKLFF.

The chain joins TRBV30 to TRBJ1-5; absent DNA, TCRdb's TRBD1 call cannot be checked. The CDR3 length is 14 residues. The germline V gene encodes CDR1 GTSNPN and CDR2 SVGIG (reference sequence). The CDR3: CAWTGTGSHQPQHF.

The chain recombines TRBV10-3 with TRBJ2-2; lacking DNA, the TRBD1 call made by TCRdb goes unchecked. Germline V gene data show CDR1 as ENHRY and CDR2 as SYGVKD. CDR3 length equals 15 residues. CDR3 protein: CAIRPRVDSTGELFF.

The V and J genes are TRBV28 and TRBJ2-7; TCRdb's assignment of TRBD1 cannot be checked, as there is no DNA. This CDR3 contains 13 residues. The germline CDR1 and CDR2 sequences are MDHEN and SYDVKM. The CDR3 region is CASSPGQLFEQYF.

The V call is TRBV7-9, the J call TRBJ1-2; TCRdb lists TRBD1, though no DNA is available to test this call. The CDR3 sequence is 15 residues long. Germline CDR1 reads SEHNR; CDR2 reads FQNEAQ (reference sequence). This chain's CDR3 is CASSPNPGGYYGYTF.

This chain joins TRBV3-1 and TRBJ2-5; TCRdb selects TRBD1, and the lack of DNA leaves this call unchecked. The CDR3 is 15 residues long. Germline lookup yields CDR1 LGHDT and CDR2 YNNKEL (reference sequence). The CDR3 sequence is CASSRPDASQETQYF.